The present entry profiles one T cell receptor (beta chain) with its context. How the authors handled the data: Researchers report that nucleated cell counts were estimated from reference gene primer amplification. Assay used: immunoSEQ multiplex PCR; TCRdb lists only in-frame clones, some missing. The V and J calls and clone size come from that table; D and trimming were worked out from the DNA. The table has roughly 260,000 clones, approximately 79% seen once. V lost 1 base, J lost 1 base, and 5 bases lay in between. The germline V gene has CDR1 SGHRS and CDR2 YFSETQ. The CDR3 has 13 residues. The data derive from a study of blood T cell repertoires in COVID-19. The wider study: COVID-19 samples from acute and convalescent phases originated in the United States, Italy and Spain. In each case, the material was cDNA or gDNA derived from T cells, B-cell-depleted T cells, or PBMCs.

The chain joins TRBV5-1 to TRBJ1-1; no clear D gene. The sequence was obtained from a middle-aged woman with active or convalescent COVID-19. Sequences were obtained from peripheral blood. The DNA of the CDR3 is TGCGCCAGCAGCTTGACCAGGAACACTGAAGCTTTCTTT. This encodes CASSLTRNTEAFF.